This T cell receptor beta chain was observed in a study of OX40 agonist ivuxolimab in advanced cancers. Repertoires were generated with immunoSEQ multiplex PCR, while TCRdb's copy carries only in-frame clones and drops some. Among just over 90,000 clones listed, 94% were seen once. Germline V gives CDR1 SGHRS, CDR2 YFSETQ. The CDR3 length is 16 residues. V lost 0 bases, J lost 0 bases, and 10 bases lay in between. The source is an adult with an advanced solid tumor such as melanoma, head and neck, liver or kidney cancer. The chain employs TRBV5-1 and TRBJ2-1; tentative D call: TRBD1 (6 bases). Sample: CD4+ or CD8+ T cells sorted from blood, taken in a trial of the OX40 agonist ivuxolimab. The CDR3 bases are TGCGCCAGCAGCTTGGCCAACAGGGTCTCCTACAATGAGCAGTTCTTC. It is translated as CASSLANRVSYNEQFF.